This T cell receptor beta chain was sequenced during a study of T-cell memory formation after mild COVID-19. Study conclusions and caveats: CD4+ contracting clones were mainly CM and EM; CD8+ ones, EMRA.

About this clonotype: The antigen is undetermined.

The CDR3 extends over 14 amino acids. Per the germline V gene, CDR1 is SGHTA and CDR2 is FQGNSA. Trimming pared 2 bases from V and 4 bases from J, leaving 12 bases between. TCRdb itself ran the 5' RACE reads through MiXCR, one entry per CDR3 protein. The table lists about 140,000 distinct CDR3 sequences, 6% of them singletons. Sequences were obtained from PBMCs or a T cell subset sorted from them (not recorded which). The rearrangement uses TRBV7-2 and TRBJ2-7, with D unresolved. The clonotype originates from an adult woman who had mild COVID-19 (a few samples of this study predate the infection). Cell type and time point are not known. CDR3 residues: CASSLTGSRYEQYF. CDR3 DNA sequence: TGTGCCAGCAGCTTAACCGGGTCCCGATACGAGCAGTACTTC.